The 29 T cell receptor beta chains listed next were all sequenced from one sample in a study of blood T cells in healthy people across ages. A sample-barcoded 5' primer and a J-beta primer mix were used in a second PCR of roughly 7 to 11 cycles. TCRdb independently ran MiXCR on the 5' RACE reads; one entry per CDR3 protein. The table lists some 1.5 million distinct CDR3 sequences, about 28% of them singletons. The source material was blood. The receptors stem from a woman under 40 in good health.

The chain employs TRBV7-2 and TRBJ2-1; 8 bases are shared with TRBD2. CDR1 is SGHTA, CDR2 FQGNSA, per germline. V was pared by 5 bases and J by 15 bases, with 15 bases of the junction left unmatched. The CDR3 has 14 amino acids. The CDR3 sequence is CASSPGELAGGRFF. The CDR3 DNA sequence: TGTGCCAGCAGCCCGGGGGAGTTGGCGGGAGGCCGGTTCTTC.

This clonotype has more than one count but fewer than ten. The rearrangement joins TRBV2 to TRBJ2-7, with D perhaps given as TRBD1 or TRBD2 (6 bases each). CDR3 length equals 15 residues. The germline V and J ends were trimmed by 8 bases and 4 bases, with 21 bases remaining between them. Germline CDR1 and CDR2: SNHLY and FYNNEI. CDR3 loop: CASRGGTRTFYEQYF. CDR3 sequence (DNA): TGTGCCAGCCGGGGCGGGACACGAACCTTTTACGAGCAGTACTTC.

Worth noting for this clonotype: The junction differs from germline at one of its ends, possibly a read error. The gene calls are TRBV2 and TRBJ2-7, with 12 nucleotides matching TRBD2. Per the germline V gene, CDR1 is SNHLY and CDR2 is FYNNEI. The CDR3 spans 16 residues. DNA of the CDR3: TGTGCTAGCAGCGGACTAGCGGGGCACCTTACCTACGAGCAGTACTTC. Protein sequence: CASSGLAGHLTYEQYF.

This clonotype was detected ten times or more. The chain employs TRBV20-1 and TRBJ1-1, with 11 bases matching TRBD1. Looked up from germline, CDR1 is DFQATT and CDR2 is SNEGSKA (reference sequence). This CDR3 spans 14 amino acids. Germline trimming cut 6 bases from V and 5 bases from J; bases unmatched to any gene: 8. The CDR3 DNA sequence: TGCAGTGCCTTTCGGACAGGGGGCTTAACTGAAGCTTTCTTT. Translated: CSAFRTGGLTEAFF.

The J gene is TRBJ1-1, the V gene TRBV7-2; 12 bases map to TRBD1. The germline CDR1 and CDR2 sequences are SGHTA and FQGNSA. The CDR3 runs 17 residues. The trim removed 4 bases at V and 2 bases at J, leaving 8 bases unmatched. CDR3 bases: TGTGCCAGCAGCTACCCGGGACAGGGGGCAGTTAACACTGAAGCTTTCTTT. Its translation is CASSYPGQGAVNTEAFF.

This clonotype was counted between two and nine times. The chain has TRBV20-1 and TRBJ2-7, with a possible D match to TRBD2 (6 bases). The CDR3 extends over 12 amino acids. The V gene's germline CDR1 is DFQATT and CDR2 SNEGSKA (reference sequence). The CDR3 sequence: CRAERVSYEQYF. CDR3 coding DNA: TGCAGGGCCGAGCGGGTAAGCTACGAGCAGTACTTC.

This clonotype was detected a few times. The chain's CDR3 is CASRTPGGAGYGYTF. The CDR3 DNA follows: TGCGCCAGCCGTACACCAGGGGGCGCAGGCTATGGCTACACCTTC. The chain carries TRBV4-1 and TRBJ1-2; 8 bases agree with TRBD1. The trim removed 8 bases at V and 4 bases at J, leaving 12 bases unmatched. The CDR3 spans 15 residues. Germline CDR1 MGHRA, CDR2 YSYEKL.

This clonotype was seen a handful of times. At one end the junction does not follow the germline gene, possibly because of a read error. The CDR3 nucleotides are TGCGCCAGCAAAACGGATGGAACGGTCGGATACGAGCGGTACTTC. Encoded protein: CASKTDGTVGYERYF. The V and J genes are TRBV10-2 and TRBJ2-7, with D unresolved. The V gene's germline CDR1 is WSHSY and CDR2 SAAADI. The CDR3 spans 15 residues.

The rearrangement links TRBV29-1 to TRBJ1-1; 10 bases agree with TRBD1. V was pared by 3 bases and J by 5 bases, with 3 bases of the junction left unmatched. Per germline, CDR1 SQVTM and CDR2 ANQGSEA. The CDR3 has 13 amino acids. CDR3 protein: CSVEGTGVTEAFF. The CDR3 DNA reads as TGCAGCGTTGAGGGGACAGGGGTTACTGAAGCTTTCTTT.

This chain joins TRBV9 and TRBJ2-1, with 7 bases identical to TRBD2. The CDR3 extends over 15 amino acids. CDR1 is SGDLS, CDR2 YYNGEE, per germline. Trimming cost V 1 base and J 5 bases; bases outside gene matches: 6. The DNA for the CDR3 is TGTGCCAGCAGCGTATGGGGGGGAGGGAACAATGAGCAGTTCTTC. Translation: CASSVWGGGNNEQFF.

In this sample, this clonotype turned up a few times. The DNA for the CDR3 is TGTGCCAGCAGGACGGCGGAGGGGTCCCTAGGGGCTTTCTTT. Amino acids: CASRTAEGSLGAFF. The chain carries TRBV28 and TRBJ1-1, with D possibly being TRBD1 (5 bases). The CDR3 consists of 14 residues. Per germline, CDR1 MDHEN and CDR2 SYDVKM. V lost 6 bases and J 11 bases, leaving 22 bases between the germline ends.

This clonotype occurred a few times. The chain employs TRBV28 and TRBJ2-1, with D perhaps matching TRBD2 (5 bases). Germline assignment: CDR1 MDHEN and CDR2 SYDVKM. This CDR3 has 14 residues. V was trimmed by 1 base and J by 10 bases, leaving 14 bases between them. Here the CDR3 reads CASSLYTGSDEQFF. The CDR3 coding sequence is TGTGCCAGCAGTTTATACACGGGATCTGACGAGCAGTTCTTC.

V and J are TRBV6-2 or TRBV6-3 and TRBJ2-5, with a tentative D call TRBD2 (6 bases). From germline, CDR1 is MNHEY and CDR2 SVGEGT. The CDR3 runs to 16 residues. V lost 2 bases to trimming and J lost 5 bases, with 18 bases between them. The CDR3 DNA sequence: TGTGCCAGCAGTTACCGAGCGGACCTTGGAGGGGAGACCCAGTACTTC. It encodes CASSYRADLGGETQYF.

V and J are TRBV5-5 and TRBJ2-1, with D perhaps matching TRBD2 (6 bases). The CDR3 contains 18 residues. V was clipped by 4 bases and J by 1 base, with 21 bases between them. CDR1 is SGHKS and CDR2 is YYEKEE in the germline V gene (reference sequence). CDR3 in DNA: TGTGCCAGCAGCCCCCGGGACCCGCCCGGGAGATCCTACAATGAGCAGTTCTTC. As protein: CASSPRDPPGRSYNEQFF.

The V call is TRBV12-3 or TRBV12-4, the J call TRBJ2-4; 8 positions agree with TRBD2. Germline trimming cut 7 bases from V and 9 bases from J; bases unmatched to any gene: 8. CDR3 length: 13 residues. CDR3 nucleotide sequence: TGTGCCAGCACCCCGGACCGGGGGGGCATTCAGTACTTC. Protein: CASTPDRGGIQYF.

V is TRBV14 and J is TRBJ1-1, with D perhaps matching TRBD1 (5 bases). V was cut by 0 bases and J by 3 bases, with 11 bases left in between. CDR1 SGHDN and CDR2 FVKESK come from the germline V gene. The CDR3 has 15 residues. The CDR3 coding sequence is TGTGCCAGCAGCCAAGACGGGGGATCTTACACTGAAGCTTTCTTT. Translating it yields CASSQDGGSYTEAFF.

This clonotype was seen ten or more times. The chain is built from TRBV29-1 and TRBJ2-7; 10 bases line up with TRBD1. This CDR3 spans 12 amino acids. With 6 bases clipped from V and 4 bases from J, the junction kept 3 bases outside the gene matches. CDR1 is SQVTM and CDR2 is ANQGSEA in the germline V gene. This CDR3 reads CSVRDRGYEQYF. CDR3 sequence (DNA): TGCAGCGTCCGGGACAGGGGTTACGAGCAGTACTTC.

The V call is TRBV27, the J call TRBJ1-6; 8 bases agree with TRBD1. The germline V gene has CDR1 MNHEY and CDR2 SMNVEV (reference sequence). The V and J ends lost 8 bases and 5 bases, in that order; junction bases with no gene match: 8. CDR3 length: 15 amino acids. The CDR3 region has the DNA TGTGCCAGCGCGGGACAGGATTTGAATAATTCACCCCTCCACTTT. Translating gives CASAGQDLNNSPLHF.

This chain uses TRBV12-5 with TRBJ1-1; D is perhaps TRBD1 (6 bases). Trimming removed 6 bases from V and 4 bases from J, with 12 bases in between. The CDR3 is 13 amino acids. CDR1 is LGHNT and CDR2 is FRNRAP in the germline V gene. The CDR3 DNA follows: TGTGCTAGTGGCCGGGGGGACATCACTGAAGCTTTCTTT. It codes for CASGRGDITEAFF.

This clonotype was recorded only once. This rearrangement joins TRBV29-1 to TRBJ2-2; a weak D match, TRBD1 (6 bases). Trimming left V 7 bases short and J 0 bases short, with 9 bases between. The CDR3 is 13 residues long. Germline-derived CDR1 and CDR2 are SQVTM and ANQGSEA. As DNA, the CDR3 is TGCAGCGCCCGACAGGCGAACACCGGGGAGCTGTTTTTT. Encoded protein: CSARQANTGELFF.

The chain links TRBV11-2 to TRBJ1-2; 8 bases fit TRBD1. CDR1 SGHAT and CDR2 FQNNGV come from the germline V gene. CDR3 size: 14 residues. V was clipped by 5 bases and J by 7 bases; unmatched bases: 9. The CDR3 is CASSRGQGSFGYTF. The DNA for the CDR3 is TGTGCCAGCAGCCGTGGACAGGGTTCGTTTGGCTACACCTTC.

Written as DNA, the CDR3 is TGCAGTGCTAGAGATCCCGGGGACACCTCCTACAATGAGCAGTTCTTC. It encodes CSARDPGDTSYNEQFF. V usage is TRBV20-1 and J usage is TRBJ2-1; D possibly corresponds to TRBD1 (6 bases). This CDR3 region has 16 residues. Germline V gene lookup returns CDR1 DFQATT and CDR2 SNEGSKA (reference sequence). V shed 0 bases and J shed 0 bases, with 12 bases lying between them.

On this clonotype: One end of the junction fails to match germline, which may point to a read error. The chain recombines TRBV12-3 or TRBV12-4 with TRBJ1-1; no firm D call. The CDR3 spans 16 residues. This CDR3 is CVSIRLMRGPNTEAFF. CDR3 DNA sequence: TGTGTCAGCATCCGTTTGATGCGTGGGCCGAACACTGAAGCTTTCTTT.

V gene TRBV11-2 combines with J gene TRBJ2-3; D call uncertain. CDR3 size: 15 residues. The V end was cut by 2 bases, the J end by 4 bases, with 13 bases between. Germline V lookup: CDR1 SGHAT, CDR2 FQNNGV. Here the CDR3 reads CASSLSLGPADTQYF. In nucleotides, the CDR3 is TGTGCCAGCAGCTTAAGTCTGGGCCCCGCAGATACGCAGTATTTT. Full variable domain (missing parts from reference TRBV11-2 and TRBJ2-3): EAGVAQSPRYKIIEKRQSVAFWCNPISGHATLYWYQQILGQGPKLLIQFQNNGVVDDSQLPKDRFSAERLKGVDSTLKIQPAKLEDSAVYLCASSLSLGPADTQYFGPGTRLTVL.

This clonotype was found a few times. The gene calls are TRBV5-5 and TRBJ2-3, with TRBD2 matching over 9 bases. This CDR3 has 19 residues. The J segment lost 0 bases and the V segment lost 0 bases, leaving 11 bases of the junction unmatched. Germline V gene lookup returns CDR1 SGHKS and CDR2 YYEKEE (reference sequence). The CDR3 DNA reads TGTGCCAGCAGCTTGGCGCCTAGCGGGGTTTTCTCTAGCACAGATACGCAGTATTTT. Amino acids: CASSLAPSGVFSSTDTQYF.

This rearrangement joins TRBV20-1 to TRBJ1-5; D is undetermined. V was cut by 6 bases and J by 2 bases, with 17 bases left in between. This CDR3 has 15 amino acids. CDR1 is DFQATT, CDR2 SNEGSKA, per germline (reference sequence). CDR3 DNA: TGCAGTGCCTCGCTAATTTCTCGGGGCAATCAGCCCCAGCATTTT. Its protein is CSASLISRGNQPQHF.

This clonotype was detected only a few times. V is TRBV9 and J is TRBJ2-1; tentative D call: TRBD2 (6 bases). This CDR3 spans 16 amino acids. V lost 0 bases and J lost 2, with 12 bases in between. Germline CDR1 and CDR2: SGDLS and YYNGEE. CDR3 sequence (DNA): TGTGCCAGCAGCGTAGCTAATGGCGGGGCCTACAATGAGCAGTTCTTC. This codes for CASSVANGGAYNEQFF.

This clonotype occurred a few times. The V gene is TRBV29-1, the J gene TRBJ2-4, with 7 bases matching TRBD2. CDR3 length equals 14 residues. Germline V gene sequence: CDR1 SQVTM, CDR2 ANQGSEA. The trim removed 4 bases at V and 6 bases at J, leaving 9 bases unmatched. The CDR3 spells CSVVIGEGTNIQYF. Written as DNA, the CDR3 is TGCAGCGTTGTCATTGGGGAGGGAACAAACATTCAGTACTTC.

The chain couples TRBV12-3 or TRBV12-4 to TRBJ2-1; 8 nucleotides align to TRBD2. CDR3 size: 18 residues. The V segment lost 0 bases and the J segment 0 bases; nucleotides outside the gene matches: 7. The CDR3 bases are TGTGCCAGCAGTTTAGCGCGGCAGCGGGAGAGCTCCTACAATGAGCAGTTCTTC. Translating it yields CASSLARQRESSYNEQFF.